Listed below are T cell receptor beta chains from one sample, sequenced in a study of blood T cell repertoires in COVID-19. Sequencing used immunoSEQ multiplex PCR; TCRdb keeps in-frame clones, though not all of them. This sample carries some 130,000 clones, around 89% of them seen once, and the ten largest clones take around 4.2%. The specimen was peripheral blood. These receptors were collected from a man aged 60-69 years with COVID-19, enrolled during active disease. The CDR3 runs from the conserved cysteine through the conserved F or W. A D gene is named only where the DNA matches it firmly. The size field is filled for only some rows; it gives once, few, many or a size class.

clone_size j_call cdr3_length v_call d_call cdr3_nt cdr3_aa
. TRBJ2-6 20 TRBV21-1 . TGTGCCAGCAGCAAACAGAAAACAGGGGACGGGGTTGCTGGGGCCAACGTCCTGACTTTC CASSKQKTGDGVAGANVLTF
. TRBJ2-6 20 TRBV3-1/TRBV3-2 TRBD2 TGTGCCAGCAGCCCGTCCGAGGGAGCGGGGGGTAGCTCTGGGGCCAACGTCCTGACTTTC CASSPSEGAGGSSGANVLTF
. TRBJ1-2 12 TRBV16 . TGTGCCAGCAGCCAACAACGGGATGGCTACACCTTC CASSQQRDGYTF
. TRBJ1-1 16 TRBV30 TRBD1 TGTGCCTGGAGTGGGGGGGACAGGGGTTTTAACACTGAAGCTTTCTTT CAWSGGDRGFNTEAFF
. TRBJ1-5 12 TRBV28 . TGTGCCAGCAAGAGTAGCAATCAGCCCCAGCATTTT CASKSSNQPQHF
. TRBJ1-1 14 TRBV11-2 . TGTGCCAGCAGCTTAATAAAGGGGCCCACTGAAGCTTTCTTT CASSLIKGPTEAFF
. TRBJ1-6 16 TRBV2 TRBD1 TGTGCCAGCAGTCCGGACAGGAGAAACTATAATTCACCCCTCCACTTT CASSPDRRNYNSPLHF
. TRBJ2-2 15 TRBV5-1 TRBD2 TGCGCCAGCCGCTCGGCGGGGGTCCGGACCGGGGAGCTGTTTTTT CASRSAGVRTGELFF
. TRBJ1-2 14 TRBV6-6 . TGTGCCAGCAGTTACTCGATAATTGACAGAAGCTACACCTTC CASSYSIIDRSYTF
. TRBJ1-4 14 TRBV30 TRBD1 TGTGCCTGGAGAGGGGACAGGGGACGAGAAAAACTGTTTTTT CAWRGDRGREKLFF
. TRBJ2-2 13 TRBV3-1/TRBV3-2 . TGTGCCAGCAGCCAAGTCGGCACCGGGGAGCTGTTTTTT CASSQVGTGELFF
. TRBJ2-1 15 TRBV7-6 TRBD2 TGTGCCAGCAGCTACGTAGCGGGGGCTTACAATGAGCAGTTCTTC CASSYVAGAYNEQFF
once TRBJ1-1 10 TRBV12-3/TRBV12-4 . TGTGCCAGCCGGCGGACTGAAGCTTTCTTT CASRRTEAFF
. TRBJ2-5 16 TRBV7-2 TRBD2 TGTGCCAGCAGCTTATTGGTCGGGGGGGGTGGAGAGACCCAGTACTTC CASSLLVGGGGETQYF
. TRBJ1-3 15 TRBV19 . TGTGCCAGTAGTCTTCAGTCGCTCTCTGGAAACACCATATATTTT CASSLQSLSGNTIYF
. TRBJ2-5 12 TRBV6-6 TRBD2 TGTGCCAGCAGAGCTACTAGCGGGACCCAGTACTTC CASRATSGTQYF
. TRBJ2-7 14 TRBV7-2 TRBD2 TGTGCCAGCAGCTTGACTAGCGGCGCCTACGAGCAGTACTTC CASSLTSGAYEQYF
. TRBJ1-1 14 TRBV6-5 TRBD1 TGTGCCAGCAGTACCGACAGGGCAATTCTTGAAGCTTTCTTT CASSTDRAILEAFF
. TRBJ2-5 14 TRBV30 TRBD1 TGTGCCTGGAGAGGAGCAGGGGGCCAAGAGACCCAGTACTTC CAWRGAGGQETQYF
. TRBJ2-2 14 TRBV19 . TGTGCCAGTAAACCACAGGGCAACACCGGGGAGCTGTTTTTT CASKPQGNTGELFF
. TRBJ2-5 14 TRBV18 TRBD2 TGTGCCAGCTCACCCAATAGCGGGGGAGAGACCCAGTACTTC CASSPNSGGETQYF
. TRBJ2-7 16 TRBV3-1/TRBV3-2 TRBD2 TGTGCCAGCAGCCAGGGGACTAGCGTAAAAACCTACGAGCAGTACTTC CASSQGTSVKTYEQYF
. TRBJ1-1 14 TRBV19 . TGTGCCACCGAACGAGGGAGAATGAACACTGAAGCTTTCTTT CATERGRMNTEAFF
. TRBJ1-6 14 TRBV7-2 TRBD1 TGTGCCAGCAGCCCGGGACAGGGAAGGGCACCCCTCCACTTT CASSPGQGRAPLHF
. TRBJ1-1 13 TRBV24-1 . TGTGCCACCAGTGAAGCCGGGACTAGGGAAGCTTTCTTT CATSEAGTREAFF
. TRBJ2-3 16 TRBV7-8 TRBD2 TGTGCCAGCAGCGGATTAGCGGGCGGATACACAGATACGCAGTATTTT CASSGLAGGYTDTQYF
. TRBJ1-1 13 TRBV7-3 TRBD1 TGTGCCACCCAGGGACAGCCGAACACTGAAGCTTTCTTT CATQGQPNTEAFF
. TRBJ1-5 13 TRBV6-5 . TGTGCCAGCACAAGCTATAGCAATCAGCCCCAGCATTTT CASTSYSNQPQHF
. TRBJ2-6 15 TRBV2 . TGTGCCAGCAGTGCTCGGAGCTCTGGGGCCAACGTCCTGACTTTC CASSARSSGANVLTF
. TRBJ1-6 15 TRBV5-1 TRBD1 TGCGCCAGCAGCTTTTGGCAGGGGGTAGATTCACCCCTCCACTTT CASSFWQGVDSPLHF
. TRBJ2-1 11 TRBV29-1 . TGCAGCGCCGAGGGGGGGAATGAGCAGTTCTTC CSAEGGNEQFF
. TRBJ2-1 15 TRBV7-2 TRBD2 TGTGCCAGCAGCTTAGATCTCGCGGGGGGCTATGAGCAGTTCTTC CASSLDLAGGYEQFF
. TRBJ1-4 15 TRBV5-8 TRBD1 TGTGCCAGCAGCCACGACAGGGGTGGTCATGAAAAACTGTTTTTT CASSHDRGGHEKLFF
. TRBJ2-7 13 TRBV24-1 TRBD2 TGTGCCACCAGTGATTCGCCGACTAGCACCCAGTACTTC CATSDSPTSTQYF
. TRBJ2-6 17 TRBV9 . TGTGCCAGCAGCGTAGTTGCCAGGTCTGCTGGGGCCAACGTCCTGACTTTC CASSVVARSAGANVLTF
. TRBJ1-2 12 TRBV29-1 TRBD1 TGCAGCGGGGGGGACAGGGGCGGTGGCTACACCTTC CSGGDRGGGYTF
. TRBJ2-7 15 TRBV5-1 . TGCGCCAGCAGCTTGGTAATGGCGGGGAGCGACGAGCAGTACTTC CASSLVMAGSDEQYF
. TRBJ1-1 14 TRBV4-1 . TGCGCCAGCAGCCAAGTCGGAGGGAACACTGAAGCTTTCTTT CASSQVGGNTEAFF
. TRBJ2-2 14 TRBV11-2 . TGTGCCAGCAGCCCACTTTTTTCCTTTAGAGAGCTGTTTTTT CASSPLFSFRELFF
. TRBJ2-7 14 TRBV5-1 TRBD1 TGCGCCAGCAGCCTGGGGACAGCTAGCTACGAGCAGTACTTC CASSLGTASYEQYF
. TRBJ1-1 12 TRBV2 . TGTGCCAGCAGCCAATACAGCACTGAAGCTTTCTTT CASSQYSTEAFF
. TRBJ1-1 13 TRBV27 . TGTGCCAGCAGTTTTCGGGAGACCACTGAAGCTTTCTTT CASSFRETTEAFF
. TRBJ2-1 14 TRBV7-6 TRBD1 TGTGCCAGCAGCTTAACGGGACAGTACAATGAGCAGTTCTTC CASSLTGQYNEQFF
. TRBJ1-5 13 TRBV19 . TGTGCCAGTATAGGTTCGAGGAATCAGCCCCAGCATTTT CASIGSRNQPQHF
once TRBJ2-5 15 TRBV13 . TGTGCCAGCAGCTTAAGTCGTCCGGCTAGACCGACCCAGTACTTC CASSLSRPARPTQYF
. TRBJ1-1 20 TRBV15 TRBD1 TGTGCCACCAGCAGAGGTCAACGGACAGGGGGCAGTGATTGGAGAACTGAAGCTTTCTTT CATSRGQRTGGSDWRTEAFF
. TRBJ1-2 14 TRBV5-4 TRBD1 TGTGCCAGCAGCTTGGGACAGGGTTTAGGTGGCTACACCTTC CASSLGQGLGGYTF
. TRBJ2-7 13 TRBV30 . TGTGCCTGGCATCGCAGGGGTTCCTACGAGCAGTACTTC CAWHRRGSYEQYF
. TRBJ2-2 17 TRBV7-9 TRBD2 TGTGCCAGCAGCTTACCGTCTAGCGGGGGGAACACCGGGGAGCTGTTTTTT CASSLPSSGGNTGELFF
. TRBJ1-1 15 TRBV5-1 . TGCGCCAGCAGCTTAATGGCCAGGGGGAACACTGAAGCTTTCTTT CASSLMARGNTEAFF
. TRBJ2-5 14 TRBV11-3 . TGTGCCAGCAGCTTCGGACCGACTAGAGAGACCCAGTACTTC CASSFGPTRETQYF
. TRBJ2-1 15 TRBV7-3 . TGTGCCAGCAGTCTTACTCTGGGCAGGGGGGATGAGCAGTTCTTC CASSLTLGRGDEQFF
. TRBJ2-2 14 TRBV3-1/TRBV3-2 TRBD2 TGTGCCAGCAGCAAGGGACTAGCCCCCGGGGAGCTGTTTTTT CASSKGLAPGELFF
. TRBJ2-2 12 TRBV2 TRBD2 TGTGCCAGCGGGGGGGAAACCGGGGAGCTGTTTTTT CASGGETGELFF
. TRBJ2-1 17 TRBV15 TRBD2 TGTGCCACCAGCAGATCTCTAGCGGGGGGCCCGTGGGATGAGCAGTTCTTC CATSRSLAGGPWDEQFF